The 21 T cell receptor beta chains below were found in one sample sequenced in a study of T cell responses to AZD1222 COVID-19 vaccine. Method: immunoSEQ multiplex PCR; TCRdb's copy keeps in-frame clones and lacks some. Among about 120,000 clones listed, approximately 90% were seen once. The material sequenced was peripheral blood, taken on day 0 of AZD1222 vaccination. The source is an adult in good health.

The V gene is TRBV7-2, the J gene TRBJ2-7, with 8 bases matching TRBD2. The junction had 8 bases not matched to a gene; V was cut back by 5 bases and J by 5 bases. This CDR3 contains 14 residues. The germline CDR1 and CDR2 sequences are SGHTA and FQGNSA. CDR3 sequence (DNA): TGTGCCAGCAGCCCAAACGGGGGGGCCAACGAGCAGTACTTC. Its protein is CASSPNGGANEQYF.

This clone has only a few counts. The chain carries TRBV4-2 and TRBJ2-2, with 11 bases lining up with TRBD1. Germline loops: CDR1 LGHNA, CDR2 YNFKEQ. This CDR3 region has 15 residues. V lost 1 base to trimming and J lost 6 bases; unmatched junction nucleotides: 1. The CDR3 loop is CASSQGTGGAGELFF. For the CDR3, the DNA is TGTGCCAGCAGCCAAGGGACAGGGGGCGCCGGGGAGCTGTTTTTT.

Worth noting for this clone: Other DNA sequences within the sample encode an identical CDR3. The chain joins TRBV28 to TRBJ1-2; D is ambiguous. The V end lost 2 bases, the J end lost 4 bases, and 5 bases lay between the germline ends. The CDR3 consists of 12 residues. Germline V CDR1 and CDR2: MDHEN, SYDVKM. CDR3 DNA: TGTGCCAGCAGTTTACAGCTCTATGGCTACACCTTC. Its translation: CASSLQLYGYTF.

The chain uses TRBV5-1 and TRBJ2-7; 9 nucleotides align to TRBD1. Unmatched junction bases numbered 9, after V lost 4 bases and J lost 1 base. The germline V gene has CDR1 SGHRS and CDR2 YFSETQ. This CDR3 region has 16 residues. CDR3 protein: CASSQRQGGSSYEQYF. The CDR3 DNA follows: TGCGCCAGCAGCCAAAGACAGGGGGGGTCTTCCTACGAGCAGTACTTC.

This rearrangement joins TRBV30 to TRBJ1-2, with TRBD1 matching over 8 bases. The CDR3 spans 14 residues. CDR1 GTSNPN and CDR2 SVGIG come from the germline V gene (reference sequence). J was trimmed by 4 bases and V by 7 bases; bases with no gene match: 11. CDR3 residues: CASPGTGGSYGYTF. The CDR3 coding sequence is TGTGCCTCTCCCGGGACAGGCGGTAGCTATGGCTACACCTTC.

The J gene is TRBJ2-7, the V gene TRBV18; tentatively, D is TRBD1 (6 bases). The CDR3 consists of 14 residues. The germline CDR1 and CDR2 sequences are KGHSH and LQKENI. V dropped 1 base and J dropped 4 bases, with 11 bases sitting between them. The CDR3 region has the DNA TGTGCCAGCTCACCACAAGAACAGGGTTACGAGCAGTACTTC. Translating it yields CASSPQEQGYEQYF.

This chain connects TRBV2 to TRBJ2-7; 8 bases line up with TRBD1. J lost 0 bases, V lost 6 bases, and 7 bases had no gene match. The CDR3 has 15 amino acids. CDR1 SNHLY and CDR2 FYNNEI come from the germline V gene. The CDR3 DNA reads TGTGCCAGCAGGGGGACAGGCGCCCCCTCCTACGAGCAGTACTTC. Translation: CASRGTGAPSYEQYF.

CDR3: CASSLYSTGGGYTF. CDR3 sequence (DNA): TGTGCCAGCAGTCTATACTCAACAGGGGGTGGCTACACCTTC. J is TRBJ1-2 and V is TRBV6-2 or TRBV6-3; TRBD1 matches 8 bases. Per the germline V gene, CDR1 is MNHEY and CDR2 is SVGEGT. CDR3 length: 14 amino acids. The V segment lost 5 bases and the J segment 7 bases; nucleotides outside the gene matches: 9.

The genes are TRBV3-1 (or the pseudogene TRBV3-2) and TRBJ1-6; no clear D gene. Between the trimmed V and J ends, which lost 6 bases and 5 bases, there was a span of 8 bases. The CDR3 extends over 13 amino acids. Germline values: CDR1 LGHDT, CDR2 YNNKEL (reference sequence). CDR3 sequence (DNA): TGTGCCAGCAGTTTCACAGATAATTCACCCCTCCACTTT. It specifies CASSFTDNSPLHF.

V gene TRBV2 combines with J gene TRBJ2-1; possible D gene TRBD1, 6 bases. Germline V gene data show CDR1 as SNHLY and CDR2 as FYNNEI. The CDR3 sequence is 15 residues long. V lost 6 bases to trimming and J lost 6 bases, with 18 bases between them. This chain's CDR3 is CASSLQGAVLNEQFF. The CDR3 DNA follows: TGTGCCAGCAGCCTACAGGGCGCGGTCCTCAATGAGCAGTTCTTC.

The sample holds many counts of this clone. The chain has TRBV5-1 and TRBJ1-6; 9 nucleotides match TRBD1. Germline assignment: CDR1 SGHRS and CDR2 YFSETQ. The ends lost 3 bases at V and 7 bases at J; junction bases unmatched: 8. This CDR3 spans 16 amino acids. The CDR3 region has the DNA TGCGCCAGCAGCTCCGGGGACAGGGCTCAAAATTCACCCCTCCACTTT. This translates into CASSSGDRAQNSPLHF.

This clone showed up just a few times. The J gene is TRBJ2-7, the V gene TRBV28; the D is unclear. Germline V gives CDR1 MDHEN, CDR2 SYDVKM. The CDR3 is made up of 13 amino acids. Trimming left V 3 bases short and J 2 bases short, with 8 bases between. CDR3 loop: CASSFASPYEQYF. The CDR3 DNA reads TGTGCCAGCAGTTTCGCCAGCCCCTACGAGCAGTACTTC.

This chain links TRBV18 with TRBJ2-1; weak D call: TRBD2 (6 bases). Trimming pared 2 bases from V and 1 base from J, leaving 12 bases between. The CDR3 spans 16 residues. Germline V gene lookup returns CDR1 KGHSH and CDR2 LQKENI. The CDR3 DNA reads as TGTGCCAGCTCACCATGGGGGGACCCTTCCTACAATGAGCAGTTCTTC. It is translated as CASSPWGDPSYNEQFF.

The rearrangement joins TRBV6-6 to TRBJ1-2, with 9 positions matching TRBD1. The CDR3 spans 18 residues. Losses at the gene ends were 5 bases for V and 4 bases for J; bases not matched to a gene: 17. The germline CDR1 and CDR2 sequences are MNHNY and SVGAGI (reference sequence). The CDR3 here is CASSRLWVGTGLSYGYTF. For the CDR3, the DNA is TGTGCCAGCAGTCGACTGTGGGTCGGGACAGGGTTAAGCTATGGCTACACCTTC.

CDR3 DNA sequence: TGTGCCAGCAGACCCGGGACGGCCGCCTACGAGCAGTACTTC. Protein: CASRPGTAAYEQYF. This rearrangement joins TRBV6-5 to TRBJ2-7; D assignment may be TRBD1 or TRBD2 (5 bases each). Germline values: CDR1 MNHEY, CDR2 SVGAGI. V was clipped by 6 bases and J by 2 bases, with 14 bases between them. The CDR3 has 14 residues.

This clone was counted a few times. The chain joins TRBV18 to TRBJ1-1; a possible D gene is TRBD1 (5 bases). In germline, CDR1 is KGHSH, CDR2 LQKENI. The CDR3 consists of 14 residues. The V and J ends lost 5 bases and 4 bases respectively, with 14 bases between them. This CDR3 reads CASSSVGVITEAFF. CDR3 in DNA: TGTGCCAGCTCATCGGTAGGGGTTATCACTGAAGCTTTCTTT.

This chain connects TRBV7-3 to TRBJ2-1; D gene ambiguous. Germline V gene sequence: CDR1 SGHTA, CDR2 FQGTGA. V lost 4 bases to trimming and J lost 4 bases, with 8 bases between them. The CDR3 sequence is 13 residues long. CDR3 DNA: TGTGCCAGCAGCTCCTTCCTTTACAATGAGCAGTTCTTC. Protein sequence: CASSSFLYNEQFF.

The V and J genes are TRBV7-9 and TRBJ2-6; D is unresolved. CDR1 and CDR2 (germline): SEHNR, FQNEAQ (reference sequence). The CDR3 extends over 15 amino acids. V was trimmed by 1 base and J by 4 bases, leaving 8 bases between them. DNA of the CDR3: TGTGCCAGCAGCTTAGAAGCTGGAGGGGCCAACGTCCTGACTTTC. Its protein is CASSLEAGGANVLTF.

This rearrangement joins TRBV5-1 to TRBJ1-1; the D gene is possibly TRBD1 (6 bases). Trimming shortened V by 3 bases and J by 4 bases, and 16 bases separated the two germline ends. CDR3 size: 15 residues. CDR1 is SGHRS, CDR2 YFSETQ, per germline. CDR3 sequence: CASSSSRGWGTEAFF. CDR3 in DNA: TGCGCCAGCAGCTCCTCCAGGGGATGGGGCACTGAAGCTTTCTTT.

For the CDR3, the DNA is TGTGCCTGGGACAGCGGGGGGGCCAATGAGCAGTTCTTC. It codes for CAWDSGGANEQFF. The J gene is TRBJ2-1, the V gene TRBV30, with 10 nucleotides matching TRBD2. The ends lost 5 bases at V and 6 bases at J; junction bases unmatched: 4. Germline CDR1 GTSNPN, CDR2 SVGIG (reference sequence). This CDR3 contains 13 residues.

V usage is TRBV7-9 and J usage is TRBJ2-1; TRBD1 might be the D (5 bases). The V end lost 1 base, the J end lost 8 bases, and 9 bases lay between the germline ends. Germline lookup yields CDR1 SEHNR and CDR2 FQNEAQ (reference sequence). This CDR3 is 13 amino acids long. CDR3 sequence (DNA): TGTGCCAGCAGCTTAGGGGGCCTTCATGAGCAGTTCTTC. It encodes CASSLGGLHEQFF.